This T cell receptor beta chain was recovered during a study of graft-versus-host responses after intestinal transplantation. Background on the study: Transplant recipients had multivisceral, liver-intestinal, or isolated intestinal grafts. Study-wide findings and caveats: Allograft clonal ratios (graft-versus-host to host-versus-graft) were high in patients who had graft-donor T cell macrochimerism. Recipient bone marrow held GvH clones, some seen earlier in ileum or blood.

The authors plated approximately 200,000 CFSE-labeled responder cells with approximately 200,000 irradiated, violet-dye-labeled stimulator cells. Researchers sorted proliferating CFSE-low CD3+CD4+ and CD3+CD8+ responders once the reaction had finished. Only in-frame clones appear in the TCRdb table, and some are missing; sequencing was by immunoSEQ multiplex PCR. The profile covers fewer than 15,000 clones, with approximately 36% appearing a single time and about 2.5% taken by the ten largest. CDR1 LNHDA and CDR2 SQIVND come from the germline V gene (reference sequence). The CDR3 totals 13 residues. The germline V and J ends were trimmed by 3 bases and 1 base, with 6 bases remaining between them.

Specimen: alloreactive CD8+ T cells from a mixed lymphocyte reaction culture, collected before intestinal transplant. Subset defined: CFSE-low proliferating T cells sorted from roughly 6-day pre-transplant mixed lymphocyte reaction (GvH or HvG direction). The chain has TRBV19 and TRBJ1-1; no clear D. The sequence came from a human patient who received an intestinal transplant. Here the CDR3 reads CASSIRQNTEAFF. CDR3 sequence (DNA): TGTGCCAGTAGTATTCGACAGAACACTGAAGCTTTCTTT.